This TCR beta chain was sequenced for a study of early T cells in non-severe SARS-CoV-2 infection. The germline V and J ends were trimmed by 3 bases and 8 bases, with 13 bases remaining between them. This CDR3 region has 14 residues. Germline CDR1 reads SGHAT; CDR2 reads FQNNGV. Unique molecular identifiers were attached to individual cDNA molecules. TCRdb reprocessed the 5' RACE reads with MiXCR, giving one entry per CDR3 protein. The table lists around 99,000 distinct CDR3 sequences, approximately 17% of them singletons. V and J are TRBV11-2 and TRBJ2-2, with D maybe TRBD2 (6 bases). The source of this sequence is an adult who was a healthcare worker with PCR-confirmed SARS-CoV-2 infection or an uninfected control (not recorded which). The sequences come from whole blood, collected at baseline. The CDR3 loop is CASSLFRERGELFF. The CDR3 DNA reads as TGTGCCAGCAGCTTGTTTCGGGAGAGAGGGGAGCTGTTTTTT.